This is a list of T cell receptor beta chains from one sample in a study of cytomegalovirus exposure and HLA in healthy donors. The assay was immunoSEQ multiplex PCR, and TCRdb's table has in-frame clones only and misses some. The table records about 100,000 clones, 76% of them present only once. The sequenced material came from PBMCs. These receptors were obtained from a man aged 40-55 years in good health and CMV-seronegative. The CDR3 runs from the conserved cysteine through the conserved F or W. The D gene is left open where the match is weak. Clone sizes are given selectively: once, few, many, or a class where the clone is expanded.

CDR3nt: TGTGCCAGCAGCTTAGGGGGACATGTCTCTGGAAACACCATATATTTT
CDR3aa: CASSLGGHVSGNTIYF
d_gene: .
v_gene: TRBV7-6
j_gene: TRBJ1-3
abundance: .
len: 16

CDR3nt: TGCGCCAGCAGGGGTGACATGACCACAGATACGCAGTATTTT
CDR3aa: CASRGDMTTDTQYF
d_gene: .
v_gene: TRBV5-1
j_gene: TRBJ2-3
abundance: .
len: 14

CDR3nt: TGTGCCAGCAGTTACTTCGGGGAGACCCAGTACTTC
CDR3aa: CASSYFGETQYF
d_gene: .
v_gene: TRBV6-5
j_gene: TRBJ2-5
abundance: .
len: 12

CDR3nt: TGTGCCAGCAGCCCCCGAGGACTAGCGGGGGGGGATACGCAGTATTTT
CDR3aa: CASSPRGLAGGDTQYF
d_gene: TRBD2
v_gene: TRBV5-4
j_gene: TRBJ2-3
abundance: .
len: 16

CDR3nt: TGCGCCAGCAGCCCACAGGGGAGTCAGCCCCAGCATTTT
CDR3aa: CASSPQGSQPQHF
d_gene: TRBD1
v_gene: TRBV5-1
j_gene: TRBJ1-5
abundance: .
len: 13

CDR3nt: TGTTCCAGCAGCTTAGGCCGGGACAGAAATTCACCCCTCCACTTT
CDR3aa: CSSSLGRDRNSPLHF
d_gene: TRBD1
v_gene: TRBV7-9
j_gene: TRBJ1-6
abundance: .
len: 15

CDR3nt: TGCGCCAGCAGCCCGACTGCAACTAATGAAAAACTGTTTTTT
CDR3aa: CASSPTATNEKLFF
d_gene: .
v_gene: TRBV5-1
j_gene: TRBJ1-4
abundance: .
len: 14

CDR3nt: TGTGCCAGCAGGCTCGCAGGGTTGAACACTGAAGCTTTCTTT
CDR3aa: CASRLAGLNTEAFF
d_gene: .
v_gene: TRBV6-6
j_gene: TRBJ1-1
abundance: .
len: 14

CDR3nt: TGTGCCAGCAGTCAACACCAGTCTGAAGCTTTCTTT
CDR3aa: CASSQHQSEAFF
d_gene: .
v_gene: TRBV13
j_gene: TRBJ1-1
abundance: .
len: 12

CDR3nt: TGTGCCAGCAGTGGGGGACAGGGGTCCCCAGTTACCGGGGAGCTGTTTTTT
CDR3aa: CASSGGQGSPVTGELFF
d_gene: TRBD1
v_gene: TRBV2
j_gene: TRBJ2-2
abundance: .
len: 17

CDR3nt: TGTGCCAGCAGGTCTTGGGGGGGCTACGAGCAGTACTTC
CDR3aa: CASRSWGGYEQYF
d_gene: TRBD2
v_gene: TRBV2
j_gene: TRBJ2-7
abundance: .
len: 13

CDR3nt: TGTGCCAGTAGACGGTACAATCAGCCCCAGCATTTT
CDR3aa: CASRRYNQPQHF
d_gene: .
v_gene: TRBV19
j_gene: TRBJ1-5
abundance: .
len: 12

CDR3nt: TGTGCCAGCAGTGAAGGCGGCAGGGGTGCCTATGGCTACACCTTC
CDR3aa: CASSEGGRGAYGYTF
d_gene: .
v_gene: TRBV2
j_gene: TRBJ1-2
abundance: once
len: 15

CDR3nt: TGTGCCAGCAGCTTGTCAGGAAGCACAGATACGCAGTATTTT
CDR3aa: CASSLSGSTDTQYF
d_gene: .
v_gene: TRBV5-5
j_gene: TRBJ2-3
abundance: once
len: 14

CDR3nt: TGTGCCAGCAGTGTAAGGGGGATCCACACTGAAGCTTTCTTT
CDR3aa: CASSVRGIHTEAFF
d_gene: .
v_gene: TRBV6-1
j_gene: TRBJ1-1
abundance: .
len: 14

CDR3nt: TGCGCCAGCAGCCCCGGGGGGGTCGAAGATGAGCAGTTCTTC
CDR3aa: CASSPGGVEDEQFF
d_gene: TRBD2
v_gene: TRBV5-1
j_gene: TRBJ2-1
abundance: once
len: 14

CDR3nt: TGCGCCAGCAGCTTTCAGGGCGGCACTGAAGCTTTCTTT
CDR3aa: CASSFQGGTEAFF
d_gene: .
v_gene: TRBV5-1
j_gene: TRBJ1-1
abundance: few
len: 13

CDR3nt: TGTGCCAGCAGTTTATGGACTGGACAGGGGGCTAATTCACCCCTCCACTTT
CDR3aa: CASSLWTGQGANSPLHF
d_gene: TRBD1
v_gene: TRBV28
j_gene: TRBJ1-6
abundance: .
len: 17

CDR3nt: TGTGCCAGCAGTCGTGGGGGGGGCAGCTCCTACGAGCAGTACTTC
CDR3aa: CASSRGGGSSYEQYF
d_gene: .
v_gene: TRBV28
j_gene: TRBJ2-7
abundance: once
len: 15

CDR3nt: TGTGCCAGCAGCACCAGACTTCCTGGCAATGAAAAACTGTTTTTT
CDR3aa: CASSTRLPGNEKLFF
d_gene: .
v_gene: TRBV7-6
j_gene: TRBJ1-4
abundance: .
len: 15

CDR3nt: TGTGCCAGCAGCTTTGCGGGGTCCTCAGATACGCAGTATTTT
CDR3aa: CASSFAGSSDTQYF
d_gene: .
v_gene: TRBV5-4
j_gene: TRBJ2-3
abundance: .
len: 14

CDR3nt: TGTGCCAGCAGTTGGGGAGACGGTTACTCTGGAAACACCATATATTTT
CDR3aa: CASSWGDGYSGNTIYF
d_gene: .
v_gene: TRBV6-5
j_gene: TRBJ1-3
abundance: few
len: 16

CDR3nt: TGTGCCAGCAGCGTAGCTAGCCGCAACAATGAGCAGTTCTTC
CDR3aa: CASSVASRNNEQFF
d_gene: .
v_gene: TRBV9
j_gene: TRBJ2-1
abundance: once
len: 14

CDR3nt: TGCGCCAGCAGCTTGGTTAGTTCAGGGAGGGGTAATGAGCAGTTCTTC
CDR3aa: CASSLVSSGRGNEQFF
d_gene: TRBD2
v_gene: TRBV5-1
j_gene: TRBJ2-1
abundance: once
len: 16

CDR3nt: TGTGCCAGCAGCCTCCGGGACTCTTCTAAGGTCACTGAAGCTTTCTTT
CDR3aa: CASSLRDSSKVTEAFF
d_gene: .
v_gene: TRBV5-4
j_gene: TRBJ1-1
abundance: .
len: 16

CDR3nt: TGTGCCAGCAGTTTTAGCGGGGGGGCCTCTATCGGGGAGCTGTTTTTT
CDR3aa: CASSFSGGASIGELFF
d_gene: TRBD2
v_gene: TRBV2
j_gene: TRBJ2-2
abundance: .
len: 16

CDR3nt: TGTGCCAGTAGTATAAGACAGTCCGTGAACACCGGGGAGCTGTTTTTT
CDR3aa: CASSIRQSVNTGELFF
d_gene: .
v_gene: TRBV19
j_gene: TRBJ2-2
abundance: few
len: 16

CDR3nt: TGCGCCAGCAGTTACTCCACAGATACGCAGTATTTT
CDR3aa: CASSYSTDTQYF
d_gene: .
v_gene: TRBV5-1
j_gene: TRBJ2-3
abundance: .
len: 12

CDR3nt: TGTGCCAGCAGCCCCCCAAGGGGACCCCGACAGGGCACCATATATTTT
CDR3aa: CASSPPRGPRQGTIYF
d_gene: TRBD1
v_gene: TRBV7-2
j_gene: TRBJ1-3
abundance: .
len: 16

CDR3nt: TGCGCCAGCAGCTTGGGGGCCAGCTCCTACAATGAGCAGTTCTTC
CDR3aa: CASSLGASSYNEQFF
d_gene: .
v_gene: TRBV5-1
j_gene: TRBJ2-1
abundance: .
len: 15

CDR3nt: TGCGCCAGCAGCCAAGATCGTAAGAGCCTCCAGTACTTC
CDR3aa: CASSQDRKSLQYF
d_gene: .
v_gene: TRBV4-1
j_gene: TRBJ2-5
abundance: .
len: 13

CDR3nt: TGTGCCAGCAGTGAAACTGAGGATCAGCCCCAGCATTTT
CDR3aa: CASSETEDQPQHF
d_gene: .
v_gene: TRBV6-1
j_gene: TRBJ1-5
abundance: .
len: 13

CDR3nt: TGTGCCAGCAGCCCCACGGAGTCAGTCCCGAACACTGAAGCTTTCTTT
CDR3aa: CASSPTESVPNTEAFF
d_gene: .
v_gene: TRBV13
j_gene: TRBJ1-1
abundance: .
len: 16

CDR3nt: TGTGCCAGCAGCGCCGGGACAGGAGGGGGCTACACCTTC
CDR3aa: CASSAGTGGGYTF
d_gene: TRBD1
v_gene: TRBV9
j_gene: TRBJ1-2
abundance: .
len: 13

CDR3nt: TGTGCCAGCAGCTTGACGACAGGGGGCAAGAACGGCTACACCTTC
CDR3aa: CASSLTTGGKNGYTF
d_gene: TRBD1
v_gene: TRBV5-8
j_gene: TRBJ1-2
abundance: .
len: 15

CDR3nt: TGTGCCACCAGCGTCAGGGTGAACACTGAAGCTTTCTTT
CDR3aa: CATSVRVNTEAFF
d_gene: .
v_gene: TRBV15
j_gene: TRBJ1-1
abundance: few
len: 13

CDR3nt: TGTGCCAGCAGTTACGACAGGGGAGACTATGGCTACACCTTC
CDR3aa: CASSYDRGDYGYTF
d_gene: TRBD1
v_gene: TRBV6-6
j_gene: TRBJ1-2
abundance: few
len: 14

CDR3nt: TGCGCCAGCAGCTTGGCGGTAGCTAGACCTTATGGCTACACCTTC
CDR3aa: CASSLAVARPYGYTF
d_gene: .
v_gene: TRBV5-1
j_gene: TRBJ1-2
abundance: .
len: 15

CDR3nt: TGCGCCAGCAGTGAGTTTGACATGAACACTGAAGCTTTCTTT
CDR3aa: CASSEFDMNTEAFF
d_gene: .
v_gene: TRBV10-1
j_gene: TRBJ1-1
abundance: .
len: 14

CDR3nt: TGTGCCAGCAGCTTGAAGGGGACAGCTCCGCCCCTCCACTTT
CDR3aa: CASSLKGTAPPLHF
d_gene: TRBD1
v_gene: TRBV5-6
j_gene: TRBJ1-6
abundance: .
len: 14

CDR3nt: TGTGCCACCAGCACGAGGACAGGTGGTCAGCCCCAGCATTTT
CDR3aa: CATSTRTGGQPQHF
d_gene: TRBD1
v_gene: TRBV15
j_gene: TRBJ1-5
abundance: few
len: 14

CDR3nt: TGTGCCAGCAGTGAAAGGTGGGAGGGGGAGACCCAGTACTTC
CDR3aa: CASSERWEGETQYF
d_gene: TRBD2
v_gene: TRBV2
j_gene: TRBJ2-5
abundance: .
len: 14

CDR3nt: TGCGCCAGCAGCCTCGGGACAGATTACACCGGGGAGCTGTTTTTT
CDR3aa: CASSLGTDYTGELFF
d_gene: TRBD1
v_gene: TRBV5-1
j_gene: TRBJ2-2
abundance: .
len: 15

CDR3nt: TGTTCCAGCAGCTTAGAGCCCTCGAGTTATGAGCAGTTCTTC
CDR3aa: CSSSLEPSSYEQFF
d_gene: .
v_gene: TRBV7-9
j_gene: TRBJ2-1
abundance: .
len: 14

CDR3nt: TGTGCCAGCAGTTACTTCGGACAGGGTAATCAGCCCCAGCATTTT
CDR3aa: CASSYFGQGNQPQHF
d_gene: TRBD1
v_gene: TRBV6-6
j_gene: TRBJ1-5
abundance: .
len: 15

CDR3nt: TGTGCCAGCAGCCTCCAGAGAAACACCATATATTTT
CDR3aa: CASSLQRNTIYF
d_gene: .
v_gene: TRBV7-8
j_gene: TRBJ1-3
abundance: .
len: 12

CDR3nt: TGTGCCAGTAGTATGGCGGGACGCAACACCGGGGAGCTGTTTTTT
CDR3aa: CASSMAGRNTGELFF
d_gene: .
v_gene: TRBV19
j_gene: TRBJ2-2
abundance: .
len: 15

CDR3nt: TGTGCCAGCAGCTCTTCGACTAGCACAGATACGCAGTATTTT
CDR3aa: CASSSSTSTDTQYF
d_gene: .
v_gene: TRBV5-4
j_gene: TRBJ2-3
abundance: .
len: 14

CDR3nt: TGCGCCAGCAGTTCCGGGACAAGGGGTATCGAGACCCAGTACTTC
CDR3aa: CASSSGTRGIETQYF
d_gene: .
v_gene: TRBV5-1
j_gene: TRBJ2-5
abundance: .
len: 15

CDR3nt: TGTGCCAGCAGTCAACTAATGAACACTGAAGCTTTCTTT
CDR3aa: CASSQLMNTEAFF
d_gene: .
v_gene: TRBV7-9
j_gene: TRBJ1-1
abundance: .
len: 13

CDR3nt: TGTGCCACCACAGGGGCTGGGGCCAACGTCCTGACTTTC
CDR3aa: CATTGAGANVLTF
d_gene: TRBD1
v_gene: TRBV6-1
j_gene: TRBJ2-6
abundance: .
len: 13

CDR3nt: TGTGCCAGCAGGGAACAGAGTAACTATGGCTACACCTTC
CDR3aa: CASREQSNYGYTF
d_gene: .
v_gene: TRBV5-4
j_gene: TRBJ1-2
abundance: .
len: 13

CDR3nt: TGTGCCAGCAGTATGACTAGCGGGGGCCGGTGGGAGACCCAGTACTTC
CDR3aa: CASSMTSGGRWETQYF
d_gene: TRBD2
v_gene: TRBV2
j_gene: TRBJ2-5
abundance: few
len: 16

CDR3nt: TGTGCCAGCAGTGAAGGTAGCGGGGGAGAGATCGGGGAGCTGTTTTTT
CDR3aa: CASSEGSGGEIGELFF
d_gene: TRBD2
v_gene: TRBV6-4
j_gene: TRBJ2-2
abundance: .
len: 16